The rows below give T cell receptor beta chains drawn from one sample of a study of technical replicates of blood from several donors. Libraries were prepared by immunoSEQ multiplex PCR; TCRdb keeps only in-frame clonotypes and omits some of them. This table holds around 89,000 clones, about 94% found once. Sequencing was carried out using T cells isolated from PBMCs. All receptors derive from a human donor in good health. Each CDR3 is given with its conserved first and last residue. The D gene is left open where the match is weak. Only part of the rows carry a size: once, few, many, or a class if the clone is expanded.

NA | TRBJ2-2 | TRBV9 | TRBD2 | CAAGGTTGELFF | TGTGCCGCGGGGGGGACCACCGGGGAGCTGTTTTTT
NA | TRBJ1-1 | TRBV5-1 | NA | CASSFTGVRNTEAFF | TGCGCCAGCAGCTTTACGGGTGTGCGGAACACTGAAGCTTTCTTT
NA | TRBJ2-7 | TRBV27 | TRBD1 | CASSPVFSRTGTYEQYF | TGTGCCAGCAGTCCTGTTTTTTCCAGGACAGGGACCTACGAGCAGTACTTC
NA | TRBJ2-7 | TRBV2 | TRBD1 | CASSDRDEQYF | TGTGCCAGCAGCGACAGGGACGAGCAGTACTTC
NA | TRBJ2-3 | TRBV6-1 | NA | CASSGPPPDTQYF | TGTGCCAGCAGTGGGCCACCCCCGGATACGCAGTATTTT
NA | TRBJ1-2 | TRBV5-4 | TRBD1 | CASSLDPDRANYGYTF | TGTGCCAGCAGCTTGGACCCGGACAGGGCGAACTATGGCTACACCTTC
NA | TRBJ2-3 | TRBV7-9 | NA | CASSLGGYRASDTQYF | TGTGCCAGCAGCTTAGGGGGATACAGGGCGTCAGATACGCAGTATTTT
once | TRBJ2-4 | TRBV11-2 | TRBD1 | CASSLVLGQGEAKNIQYF | TGTGCCAGCAGCTTAGTCCTCGGACAGGGGGAGGCCAAAAACATTCAGTACTTC
NA | TRBJ2-7 | TRBV19 | NA | CASSTEWRRSYEQYF | TGTGCCAGTAGTACGGAATGGCGGAGATCCTACGAGCAGTACTTC
NA | TRBJ1-4 | TRBV15 | NA | CATSRQSTNEKLFF | TGTGCCACCAGCAGACAGTCAACTAATGAAAAACTGTTTTTT
NA | TRBJ2-2 | TRBV19 | NA | CASSSPRNTGELFF | TGTGCCAGTAGTAGCCCGCGGAACACCGGGGAGCTGTTTTTT
NA | TRBJ2-7 | TRBV27 | TRBD2 | CASSLSSTGTRLYEQYF | TGTGCCAGCAGTTTATCGAGCACGGGGACTAGGTTATACGAGCAGTACTTC
NA | TRBJ2-2 | TRBV7-6 | TRBD2 | CASSSGLADGELFF | TGTGCCAGCAGCTCGGGACTAGCAGACGGGGAGCTGTTTTTT
NA | TRBJ1-1 | TRBV5-1 | NA | CASRLGLQDTEAFF | TGCGCCAGCAGACTCGGCCTACAGGACACTGAAGCTTTCTTT
NA | TRBJ2-1 | TRBV16 | NA | CASSKETGISYNEQFF | TGTGCCAGCAGCAAAGAAACAGGGATCTCCTACAATGAGCAGTTCTTC
NA | TRBJ2-1 | TRBV9 | NA | CASGEFRQFF | TGTGCCAGCGGCGAGTTTAGGCAGTTCTTC
once | TRBJ2-5 | TRBV5-5 | TRBD2 | CASSLRTSGSNQTQYF | TGTGCCAGCAGCTTGAGGACTAGCGGGAGTAATCAGACCCAGTACTTC
NA | TRBJ2-1 | TRBV30 | TRBD2 | CAWRNVRQAGGSSSYNEQFF | TGTGCCTGGAGGAATGTACGACAAGCGGGGGGTTCGAGCTCCTACAATGAGCAGTTCTTC
NA | TRBJ2-2 | TRBV11-3 | NA | CASSSSEANTGELFF | TGTGCCAGCAGCTCCTCAGAGGCGAACACCGGGGAGCTGTTTTTT
NA | TRBJ2-3 | TRBV4-1 | TRBD2 | CASSQGRLAGAAQYF | TGCGCCAGCAGCCAAGGACGGCTAGCGGGTGCGGCGCAGTATTTT
NA | TRBJ1-6 | TRBV30 | TRBD1 | CAWRSRGPQSPLHF | TGTGCCTGGAGAAGTAGGGGGCCTCAGTCACCCCTCCACTTT
NA | TRBJ2-7 | TRBV19 | TRBD1 | CASGTGLSYEQYF | TGTGCCAGTGGGACAGGGTTGTCCTACGAGCAGTACTTC
NA | TRBJ1-1 | TRBV11-2 | NA | CASSLHSREPFF | TGTGCCAGCAGCTTACATTCCCGGGAACCTTTCTTT
NA | TRBJ2-7 | TRBV5-1 | TRBD2 | CASSPRGGDTYF | TGCGCCAGCAGCCCCCGGGGGGGGGACACCTACTTC
NA | TRBJ2-3 | TRBV4-1 | TRBD2 | CASSQLRGLAGGQNTQYF | TGCGCCAGCAGCCAACTCCGGGGCTTAGCGGGGGGGCAAAATACGCAGTATTTT
NA | TRBJ2-1 | TRBV27 | NA | CASSDGGPYNEQFF | TGTGCCAGCAGCGACGGAGGTCCCTACAATGAGCAGTTCTTC
NA | TRBJ2-7 | TRBV9 | TRBD2 | CASSVAGLAGDEQYF | TGTGCCAGCAGCGTAGCTGGCCTAGCGGGAGACGAGCAGTACTTC
NA | TRBJ1-2 | TRBV28 | NA | CASGPGYYGYTF | TGTGCCAGCGGACCGGGATACTATGGCTACACCTTC
once | TRBJ2-7 | TRBV7-9 | NA | CASTWIGARTYEQYF | TGTGCCAGCACGTGGATAGGGGCGAGGACCTACGAGCAGTACTTC
once | TRBJ1-5 | TRBV4-2 | TRBD1 | CASSQGTPGGSHNQPQHF | TGTGCCAGCAGCCAAGGGACACCAGGGGGGTCTCACAATCAGCCCCAGCATTTT
once | TRBJ2-5 | TRBV7-2 | TRBD2 | CASSFGNGGVGETQYF | TGTGCCAGCAGCTTTGGAAACGGGGGGGTAGGGGAGACCCAGTACTTC
NA | TRBJ2-2 | TRBV11-3 | TRBD2 | CASIGTSPGELFF | TGTGCCAGCATCGGGACTAGTCCTGGGGAGCTGTTTTTT
NA | TRBJ2-2 | TRBV9 | NA | CASSPSQSRSTGELFF | TGTGCCAGCAGCCCAAGTCAGTCCCGCAGCACCGGGGAGCTGTTTTTT
NA | TRBJ1-4 | TRBV5-5 | NA | CASSQRTREVLFF | TGTGCCAGCAGCCAACGGACAAGGGAAGTACTGTTTTTT
once | TRBJ1-4 | TRBV30 | TRBD1 | CAGTGLTNEKLFF | TGTGCCGGGACAGGGTTAACTAATGAAAAACTGTTTTTT
NA | TRBJ2-5 | TRBV11-2 | NA | CASSLDWTVPYQETQYF | TGTGCCAGCAGCTTAGACTGGACAGTCCCCTACCAAGAGACCCAGTACTTC
NA | TRBJ2-7 | TRBV5-4 | NA | CASSLAAGREQYF | TGTGCCAGCAGCTTGGCGGCGGGAAGGGAGCAGTACTTC
NA | TRBJ1-5 | TRBV6-5 | TRBD1 | CASSKGAGRGPQHF | TGTGCCAGCAGTAAGGGGGCAGGGCGGGGGCCCCAGCATTTT
few | TRBJ2-1 | TRBV14 | NA | CASSQAQWGLNEQFF | TGTGCCAGCAGCCAAGCACAGTGGGGACTCAATGAGCAGTTCTTC
NA | TRBJ2-7 | TRBV7-9 | NA | CASSLVQGGFAYEQYF | TGTGCCAGCAGCTTAGTACAGGGTGGTTTCGCCTACGAGCAGTACTTC
once | TRBJ2-1 | TRBV7-7 | TRBD2 | CASSLGGGSYNEQFF | TGTGCCAGCAGCTTAGGGGGGGGCTCCTACAATGAGCAGTTCTTC
once | TRBJ2-5 | TRBV14 | TRBD2 | CASSSRLAGAYVETQYF | TGTGCCAGCAGCTCCAGACTAGCGGGAGCGTATGTAGAGACCCAGTACTTC
NA | TRBJ2-7 | TRBV5-1 | TRBD1 | CASSISHPGQGMYEQYF | TGCGCCAGCAGCATATCGCATCCGGGACAGGGTATGTACGAGCAGTACTTC
NA | TRBJ1-5 | TRBV5-8 | NA | CASSLGGSLANQPQHF | TGTGCCAGCAGCTTGGGAGGGAGTCTTGCCAATCAGCCCCAGCATTTT